This TCR beta chain was profiled in a study of cytomegalovirus exposure and HLA in healthy donors. The overall study: From donors who were HLA-typed, an early data release held 80 million to 85 million unique TCRs.

On this clone: No antigen is known for it.

Trimming took off 5 bases at V and 4 bases at J, with 11 bases between the two ends. Germline-derived CDR1 and CDR2 are SGHNT and YENEEA. The CDR3 runs to 13 residues. The PCR used 60 Vbeta and 13 Jbeta primers. TCRdb keeps only in-frame clones here, not all; method: immunoSEQ multiplex PCR. Its clone listing holds about 52,000 clones. Study observations and caveats: Later analysis revealed greater clonal expansion in HLA-associated TCR beta chains than in equally common others. A few of the chains that were CMV-associated were confirmed in vitro to be specific for CMV antigens. Usually a TCR sequence was rare, but some public TCRs were found in many donors.

The material sequenced was PBMCs. The sequence was collected from a woman aged 55-69 years in good health and CMV-seropositive. V is TRBV11-3 and J is TRBJ2-5, with D perhaps matching TRBD2 (6 bases). In DNA, the CDR3 is TGTGCCAGCAGCCGGGACTCCCTAGAGACCCAGTACTTC. This codes for CASSRDSLETQYF.